This T cell receptor (beta chain) was sequenced during a study of identical twins. Per the germline V gene, CDR1 is SGHTA and CDR2 is FQGTGA. The CDR3 sequence is 13 residues long. V gave up 5 bases and J gave up 4 bases, with 10 bases separating them. Everyone who gave samples was a healthy Caucasian. One entry per CDR3 protein, called by TCRdb with MiXCR from the 5' RACE reads. Among about 730,000 distinct CDR3 sequences, 21% were seen once, and the ten largest hold about 4.3%. This clonotype was recorded many times. These data were also filed under a second study, of T cells expressing NK-cell markers. That paper notes: HCMV seropositivity characterized seven of the eight sequenced donors, and seronegativity one.

J is TRBJ2-3 and V is TRBV7-3; D remains unclear. This clonotype was sampled from a woman under 30 in good health. What was sequenced was PBMCs. CDR3: CASSPLSADTQYF. Here the CDR3 DNA reads TGTGCCAGCAGCCCTCTCTCTGCAGATACGCAGTATTTT.